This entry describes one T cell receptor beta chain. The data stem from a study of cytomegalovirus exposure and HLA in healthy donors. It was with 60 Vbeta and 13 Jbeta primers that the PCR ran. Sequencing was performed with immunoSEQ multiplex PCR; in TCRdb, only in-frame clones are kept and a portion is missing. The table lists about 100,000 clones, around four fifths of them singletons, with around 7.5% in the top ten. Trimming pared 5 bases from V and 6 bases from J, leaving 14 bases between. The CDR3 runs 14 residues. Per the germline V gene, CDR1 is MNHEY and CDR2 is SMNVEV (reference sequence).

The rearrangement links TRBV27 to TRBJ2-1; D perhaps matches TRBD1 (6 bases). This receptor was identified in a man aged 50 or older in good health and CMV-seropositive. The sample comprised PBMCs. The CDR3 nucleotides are TGTGCCAGCAGTCGGCAGGGGCCCCTCAATGAGCAGTTCTTC. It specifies CASSRQGPLNEQFF.